Sequencing of this TCR beta chain was carried out in a study of shared clonotypes between healthy human individuals. The wider study: Donors, aged 18 to 49, were a couple of women and a few men.

Whole-study findings and limits: The study found 4.5% to 5% of naive CD4 clonotypes shared across a handful of donors.

This clone was seen more than once but under ten times. The antigen remains undetermined. Each of the donors was a healthy adult who was HIV-negative and had not had a recent acute infection or vaccination. V lost 0 bases to trimming and J lost 6 bases, with 20 bases between them. Germline V gene data show CDR1 as LNHNV and CDR2 as YYDKDF (reference sequence). The CDR3 contains 17 residues. Genomic DNA per cell subset filled all wells of several immunoSEQ plates. The method was immunoSEQ multiplex PCR; TCRdb's version includes in-frame clones alone and lacks a portion of them. The profile shows about 300,000 clones, approximately 79% of them singletons.

The chain is built from TRBV15 and TRBJ2-5; possibly TRBD1 for D (6 bases). This TCR derives from a man aged 25-45 years in good health. The sample taken for sequencing was memory CD4+ T cells sorted from blood. The sample's subset: CD45RA-negative fraction. The CDR3 here is CATSRDKGKTGGQTQYF. The CDR3 DNA reads TGTGCCACCAGCAGAGATAAGGGGAAGACAGGTGGACAGACCCAGTACTTC. Looking up the rest from reference TRBV15 and TRBJ2-5 gives the full variable domain: DAMVIQNPRYQVTQFGKPVTLSCSQTLNHNVMYWYQQKSSQAPKLLFHYYDKDFNNEADTPDNFQSRRPNTSFCFLDIRSPGLGDTAMYLCATSRDKGKTGGQTQYFGPGTRLLVL.